This note documents a single T cell receptor beta chain sequence. Its antigen is still unknown. Isolation per sample recovered at least 6 million PBMCs. A J-beta primer mix and a sample-barcoded 5' primer were used in a second PCR of roughly 7 to 12 cycles. Sequencing of every sample gave 2.5 million or more CDR3-containing paired-end reads. TCRdb reprocessed the 5' RACE reads via MiXCR and lists one record per CDR3 protein. The repertoire holds about 1.1 million distinct CDR3 sequences, with 35% to 40% as singletons. The CDR3 is 13 amino acids. Looked up from germline, CDR1 is LNHDA and CDR2 is SQIVND (reference sequence). V was shortened by 6 bases and J by 8 bases, with 16 bases between the two germline ends. These data belong to a study of blood T cells in healthy people across ages. Whole-study results and caveats: Lack of knowledge of donor CMV status possibly confounded expanded clonotype changes.

The genes are TRBV19 and TRBJ1-1; D possibly corresponds to TRBD1 (6 bases). Specimen: blood. The TCR comes from a man aged 18 to 29 in good health. CDR3 nucleotide sequence: TGTGCCAGTAGCCCAAGTTGGACAGAGGAAGCTTTCTTT. Protein product: CASSPSWTEEAFF.